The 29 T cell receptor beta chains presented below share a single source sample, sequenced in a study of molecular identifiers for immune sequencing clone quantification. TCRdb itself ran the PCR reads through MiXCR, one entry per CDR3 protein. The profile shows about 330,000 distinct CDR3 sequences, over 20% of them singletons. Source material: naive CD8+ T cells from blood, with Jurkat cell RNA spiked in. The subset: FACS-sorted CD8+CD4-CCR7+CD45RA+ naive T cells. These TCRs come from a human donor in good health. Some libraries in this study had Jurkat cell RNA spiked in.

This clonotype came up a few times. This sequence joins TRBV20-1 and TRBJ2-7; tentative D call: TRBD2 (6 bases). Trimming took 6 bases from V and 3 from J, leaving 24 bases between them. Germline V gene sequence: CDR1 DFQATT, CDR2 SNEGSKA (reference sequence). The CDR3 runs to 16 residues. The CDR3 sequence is CSAPDHLTGRFYEQYF. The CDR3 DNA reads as TGCAGTGCCCCAGATCATCTTACCGGGAGATTCTACGAGCAGTACTTC.

The CDR3 loop reads CASSLMAGASVTQYF. In nucleotides, the CDR3 is TGTGCCAGCAGCTTAATGGCGGGAGCCTCAGTTACGCAGTATTTT. The chain couples TRBV7-9 to TRBJ2-3; 7 bases map to TRBD2. CDR1 is SEHNR and CDR2 is FQNEAQ in the germline V gene (reference sequence). The ends lost 2 bases at V and 8 bases at J; junction bases unmatched: 10. The CDR3 is 15 residues long.

This CDR3 is CASSLDLRGIGELFF. The CDR3 DNA reads as TGTGCCAGCAGCTTAGATTTGCGGGGTATCGGGGAGCTGTTTTTT. This chain joins TRBV11-2 and TRBJ2-2; perhaps TRBD2 as D (6 bases). The CDR3 extends over 15 amino acids. Germline V lookup: CDR1 SGHAT, CDR2 FQNNGV. Trimming took off 0 bases at V and 7 bases at J, with 12 bases between the two ends.

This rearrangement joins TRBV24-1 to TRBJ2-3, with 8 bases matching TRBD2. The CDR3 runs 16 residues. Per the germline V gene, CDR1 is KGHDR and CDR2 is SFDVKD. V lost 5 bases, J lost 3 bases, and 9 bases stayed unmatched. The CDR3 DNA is TGTGCCACCAGTGGCCAAGCGGGAGCTGGGACAGATACGCAGTATTTT. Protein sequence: CATSGQAGAGTDTQYF.

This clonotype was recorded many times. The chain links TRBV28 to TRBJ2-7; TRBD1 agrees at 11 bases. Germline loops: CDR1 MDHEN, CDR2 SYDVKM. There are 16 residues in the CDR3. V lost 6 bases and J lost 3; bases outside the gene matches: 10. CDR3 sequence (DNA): TGTGCCAGCAGACCAATTCGGACAGGGGGCATCTACGAGCAGTACTTC. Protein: CASRPIRTGGIYEQYF.

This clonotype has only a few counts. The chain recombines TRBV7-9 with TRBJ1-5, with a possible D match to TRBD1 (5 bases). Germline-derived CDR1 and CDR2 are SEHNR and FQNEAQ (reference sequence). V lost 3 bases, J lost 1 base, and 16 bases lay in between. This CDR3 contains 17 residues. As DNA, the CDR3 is TGTGCCAGCAGCTTGCCGTCTGTGGGGCGAAGCAATCAGCCCCAGCATTTT. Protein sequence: CASSLPSVGRSNQPQHF.

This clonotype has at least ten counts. CDR3 sequence (DNA): TGTGCCAGCAGCTTAGACGTCAATGCCGGGGAGCTGTTTTTT. Protein product: CASSLDVNAGELFF. V is TRBV7-9 and J is TRBJ2-2; no firm D call. This CDR3 spans 14 amino acids. V was shortened by 1 base and J by 6 bases, with 9 bases between the two germline ends. CDR1 is SEHNR, CDR2 FQNEAQ, per germline (reference sequence). The full variable domain, rest sourced from reference TRBV7-9 and TRBJ2-2, is DTGVSQNPRHKITKRGQNVTFRCDPISEHNRLYWYRQTLGQGPEFLTYFQNEAQLEKSRLLSDRFSAERPKGSFSTLEIQRTEQGDSAMYLCASSLDVNAGELFFGEGSRLTVL.

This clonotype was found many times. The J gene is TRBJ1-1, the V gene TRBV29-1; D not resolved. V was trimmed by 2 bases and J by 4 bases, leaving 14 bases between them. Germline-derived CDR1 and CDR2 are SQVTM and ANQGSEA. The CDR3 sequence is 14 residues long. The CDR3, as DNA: TGCAGCGTTGAACCGGTGGGGTTCGGCACTGAAGCTTTCTTT. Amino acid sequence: CSVEPVGFGTEAFF. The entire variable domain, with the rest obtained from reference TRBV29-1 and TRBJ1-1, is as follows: SAVISQKPSRDICQRGTSLTIQCQVDSQVTMMFWYRQQPGQSLTLIATANQGSEATYESGFVIDKFPISRPNLTFSTLTVSNMSPEDSSIYLCSVEPVGFGTEAFFGQGTRLTVV.

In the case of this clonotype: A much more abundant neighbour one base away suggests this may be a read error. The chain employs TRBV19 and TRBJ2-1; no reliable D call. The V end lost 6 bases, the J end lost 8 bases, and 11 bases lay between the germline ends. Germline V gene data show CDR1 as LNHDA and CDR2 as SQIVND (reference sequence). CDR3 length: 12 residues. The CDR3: CASSPRSDEQFF. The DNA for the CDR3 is TGTGCCAGTAGCCCCCGGAGCGATGAGCAGTTCTTC.

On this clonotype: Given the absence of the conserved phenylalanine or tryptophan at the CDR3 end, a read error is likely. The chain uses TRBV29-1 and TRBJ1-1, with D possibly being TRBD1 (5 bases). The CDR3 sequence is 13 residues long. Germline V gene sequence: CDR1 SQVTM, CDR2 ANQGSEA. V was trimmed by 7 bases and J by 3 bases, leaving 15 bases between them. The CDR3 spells CSAPGVWDTEAFL. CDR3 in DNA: TGCAGCGCTCCGGGGGTCTGGGACACTGAAGCTTTCCTT.

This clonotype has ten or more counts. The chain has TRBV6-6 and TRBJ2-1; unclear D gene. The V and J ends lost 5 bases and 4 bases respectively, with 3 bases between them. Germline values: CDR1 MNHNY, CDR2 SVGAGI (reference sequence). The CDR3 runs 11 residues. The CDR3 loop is CASSPYNEQFF. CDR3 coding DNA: TGTGCCAGCAGTCCGTACAATGAGCAGTTCTTC.

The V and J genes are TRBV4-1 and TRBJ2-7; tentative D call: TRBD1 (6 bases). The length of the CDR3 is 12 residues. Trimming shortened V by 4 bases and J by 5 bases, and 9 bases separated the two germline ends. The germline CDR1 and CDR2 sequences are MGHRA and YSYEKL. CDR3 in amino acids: CASSPQGHEQYF. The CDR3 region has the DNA TGCGCCAGCAGCCCACAGGGCCACGAGCAGTACTTC.

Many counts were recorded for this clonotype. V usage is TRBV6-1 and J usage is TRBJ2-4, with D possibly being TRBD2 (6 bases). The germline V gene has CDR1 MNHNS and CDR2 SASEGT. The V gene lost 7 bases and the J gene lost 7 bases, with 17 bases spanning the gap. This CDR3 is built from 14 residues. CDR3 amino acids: CASNKPGAANIQYF. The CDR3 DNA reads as TGTGCCAGCAACAAACCGGGAGCAGCCAACATTCAGTACTTC.

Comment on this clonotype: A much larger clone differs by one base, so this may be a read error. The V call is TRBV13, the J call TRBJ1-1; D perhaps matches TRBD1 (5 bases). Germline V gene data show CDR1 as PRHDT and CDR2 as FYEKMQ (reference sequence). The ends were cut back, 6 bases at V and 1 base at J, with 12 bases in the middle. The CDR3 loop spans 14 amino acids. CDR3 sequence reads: CASRVAGENTEAFF. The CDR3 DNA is TGTGCCAGCAGGGTTGCGGGGGAGAACACTGAAGCTTTCTTT.

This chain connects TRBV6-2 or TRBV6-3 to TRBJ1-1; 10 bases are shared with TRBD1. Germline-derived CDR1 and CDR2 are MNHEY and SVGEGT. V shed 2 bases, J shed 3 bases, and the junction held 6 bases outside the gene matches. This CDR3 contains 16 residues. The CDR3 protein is CASSYPPGTGDTEAFF. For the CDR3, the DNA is TGTGCCAGCAGTTACCCACCCGGGACAGGGGACACTGAAGCTTTCTTT.

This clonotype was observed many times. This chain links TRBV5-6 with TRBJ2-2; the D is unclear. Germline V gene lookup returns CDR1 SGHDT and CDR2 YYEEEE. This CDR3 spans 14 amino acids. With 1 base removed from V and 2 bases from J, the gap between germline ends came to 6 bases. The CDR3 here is CASSLSSNTGELFF. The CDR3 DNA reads TGTGCCAGCAGCTTGTCTTCCAACACCGGGGAGCTGTTTTTT.

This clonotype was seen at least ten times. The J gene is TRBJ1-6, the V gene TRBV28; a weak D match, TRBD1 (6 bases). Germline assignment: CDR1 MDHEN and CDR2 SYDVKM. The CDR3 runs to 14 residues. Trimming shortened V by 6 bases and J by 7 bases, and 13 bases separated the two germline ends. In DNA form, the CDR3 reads TGTGCCAGCAGCCGCAGGGGAGGGAATTCACCCCTCCACTTT. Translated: CASSRRGGNSPLHF.

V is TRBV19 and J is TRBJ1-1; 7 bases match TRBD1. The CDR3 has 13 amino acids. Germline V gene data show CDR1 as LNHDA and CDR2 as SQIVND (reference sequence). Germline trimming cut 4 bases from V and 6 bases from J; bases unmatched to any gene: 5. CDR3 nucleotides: TGTGCCAGTAGTACAACCGGACAGGCTGAAGCTTTCTTT. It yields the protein CASSTTGQAEAFF.

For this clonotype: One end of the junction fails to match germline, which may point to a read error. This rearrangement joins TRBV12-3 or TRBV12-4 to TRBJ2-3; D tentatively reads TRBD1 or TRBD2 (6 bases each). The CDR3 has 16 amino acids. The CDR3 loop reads CASSFTSGAATDTLYF. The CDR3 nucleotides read TGTGCCAGCAGTTTTACTTCGGGGGCCGCCACAGATACGCTGTATTTT.

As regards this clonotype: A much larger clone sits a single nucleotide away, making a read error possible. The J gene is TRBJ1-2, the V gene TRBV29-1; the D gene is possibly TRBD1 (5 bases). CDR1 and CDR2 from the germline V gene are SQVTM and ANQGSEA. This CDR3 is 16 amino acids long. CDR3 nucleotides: TGCAGCGTTGAAGCCACCACTTGGGGGGACGCCTATGACTACACCTTC. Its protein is CSVEATTWGDAYDYTF. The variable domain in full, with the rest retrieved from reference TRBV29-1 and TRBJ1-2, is SAVISQKPSRDICQRGTSLTIQCQVDSQVTMMFWYRQQPGQSLTLIATANQGSEATYESGFVIDKFPISRPNLTFSTLTVSNMSPEDSSIYLCSVEATTWGDAYDYTFGSGTRLTVV.

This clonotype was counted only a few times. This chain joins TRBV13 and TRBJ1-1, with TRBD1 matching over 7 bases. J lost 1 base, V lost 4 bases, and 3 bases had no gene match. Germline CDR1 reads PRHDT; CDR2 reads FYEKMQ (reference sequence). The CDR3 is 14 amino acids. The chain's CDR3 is CASSSRDRNTEAFF. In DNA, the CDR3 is TGTGCCAGCAGCTCAAGGGACAGGAACACTGAAGCTTTCTTT.

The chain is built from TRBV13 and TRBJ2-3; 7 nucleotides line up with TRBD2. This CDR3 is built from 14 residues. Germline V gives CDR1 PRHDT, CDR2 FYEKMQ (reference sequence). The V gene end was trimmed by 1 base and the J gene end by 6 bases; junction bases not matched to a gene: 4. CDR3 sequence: CASSLALADDTQYF. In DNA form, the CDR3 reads TGTGCCAGCAGCTTAGCCCTAGCGGACGATACGCAGTATTTT. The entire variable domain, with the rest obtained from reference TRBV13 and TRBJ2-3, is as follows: AAGVIQSPRHLIKEKRETATLKCYPIPRHDTVYWYQQGPGQDPQFLISFYEKMQSDKGSIPDRFSAQQFSDYHSELNMSSLELGDSALYFCASSLALADDTQYFGPGTRLTVL.

CDR3 nucleotide sequence: TGTGCCAGCAGTTTAGGGGTAGCCGGGGAGCTGTTTTTT. The encoded protein is CASSLGVAGELFF. The V and J genes are TRBV27 and TRBJ2-2; no definite D call. With 2 bases removed from V and 6 bases from J, the gap between germline ends came to 7 bases. The germline gives CDR1 MNHEY, CDR2 SMNVEV (reference sequence). There are 13 residues in the CDR3.

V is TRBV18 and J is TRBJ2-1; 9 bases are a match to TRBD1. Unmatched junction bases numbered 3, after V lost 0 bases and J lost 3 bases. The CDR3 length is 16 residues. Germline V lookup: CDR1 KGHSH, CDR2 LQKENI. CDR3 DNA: TGTGCCAGCTCACCACCGAGACAGGGGGACTACAATGAGCAGTTCTTC. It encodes CASSPPRQGDYNEQFF.

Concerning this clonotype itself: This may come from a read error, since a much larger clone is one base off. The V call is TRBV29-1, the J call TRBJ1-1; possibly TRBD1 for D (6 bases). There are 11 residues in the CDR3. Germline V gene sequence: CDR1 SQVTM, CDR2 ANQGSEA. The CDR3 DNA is TGCAGCGTAGGACAGAACACTGAAGCTCTCTTT. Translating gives CSVGQNTEALF.

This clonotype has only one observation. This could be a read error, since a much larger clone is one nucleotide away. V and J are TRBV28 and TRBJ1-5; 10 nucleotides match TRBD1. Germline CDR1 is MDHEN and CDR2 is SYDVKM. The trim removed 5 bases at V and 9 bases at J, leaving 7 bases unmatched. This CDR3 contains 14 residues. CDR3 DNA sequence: TGTGCCAGCAGTCTGGACAGGGGGAGACGGCCCCAGCATTTT. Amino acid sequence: CASSLDRGRRPQHF.

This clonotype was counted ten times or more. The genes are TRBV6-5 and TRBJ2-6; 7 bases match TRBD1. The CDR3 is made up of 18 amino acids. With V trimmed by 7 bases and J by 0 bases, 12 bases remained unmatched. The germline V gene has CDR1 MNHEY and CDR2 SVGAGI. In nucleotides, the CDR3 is TGTGCCAGCACCCCGAGGGGGACAGCATACTCTGGGGCCAACGTCCTGACTTTC. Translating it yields CASTPRGTAYSGANVLTF.

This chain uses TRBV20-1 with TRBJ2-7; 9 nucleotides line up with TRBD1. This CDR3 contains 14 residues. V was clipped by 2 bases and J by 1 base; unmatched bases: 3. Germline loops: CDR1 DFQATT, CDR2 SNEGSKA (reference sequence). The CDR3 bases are TGCAGTGCTAGAAGGGACAGGGCATCCTACGAGCAGTACTTC. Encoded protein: CSARRDRASYEQYF.

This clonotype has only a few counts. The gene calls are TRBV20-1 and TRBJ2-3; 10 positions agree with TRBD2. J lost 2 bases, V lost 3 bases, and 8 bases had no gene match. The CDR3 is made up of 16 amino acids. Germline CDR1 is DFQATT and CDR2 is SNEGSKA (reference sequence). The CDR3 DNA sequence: TGCAGTGCTAGCGCTGGACTAGCGGACCCCACAGATACGCAGTATTTT. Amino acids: CSASAGLADPTDTQYF.